This T cell receptor beta chain was obtained from a study of T cells in localized non-small cell lung cancer. Points from the study as a whole: When the top 100 tumor clones were examined, a median approximately 62 of them also appeared in the adjacent lung, which was paired and uninvolved. Increased T cell density in blood showed an association with longer overall survival. The study sequenced only one region of the tumor. As a result, intratumor heterogeneity could not be excluded and remains possible. Tumor showed lower T cell clonality than uninvolved adjacent lung, where it was highest.

This table comes from immunoSEQ multiplex PCR, and its TCRdb copy is limited to in-frame clones, with some not included. The sample holds 30,000 or so clones, approximately 90% seen once. The CDR3 contains 17 residues. Germline V CDR1 and CDR2: SGHRS, YFSETQ. V dropped 0 bases and J dropped 4; count of bases not matched to a gene: 10. A note on this clone: The target antigen is unknown.

The sequence derives from a male donor aged 60 or over with stage I lung adenocarcinoma. Sequencing was performed on peripheral blood, taken before any cancer treatment. The chain employs TRBV5-1 and TRBJ2-1, with TRBD2 identical over 7 bases. CDR3 nucleotides: TGCGCCAGCAGCTTGGGAGGGACTACTCCGATTTACAATGAGCAGTTCTTC. Its translation is CASSLGGTTPIYNEQFF.